The 8 T cell receptor beta chains below come from one sample, sequenced in a study of Graves' ophthalmopathy and Graves' hyperthyroidism (dated by TCRdb to the late 2010s). The sequencing machine was an Illumina HiSeq 2000. For repertoire sequencing, the TCR beta CDR3 regions were amplified from RNA transcripts. The first round was an RT-PCR using HTBI primers with the Qiagen OneStep RT-PCR kit, and this first round was followed by a second-round multiplex PCR, then size selection and purification. TCRdb reanalyzed the raw reads on its own, using fastp at Q25 for trimming and MiXCR for clone calling, and kept in-frame beta chains. Under each unique CDR3 protein, matching rows form one entry showing the most common genes and DNA. The sample table shows 300,000 to 400,000 distinct CDR3 sequences, and roughly a sixth are seen once. The top ten clonotypes cover roughly an eighth of the sample. Input material: peripheral blood. These receptors originate from an adult man with Graves' ophthalmopathy.

This clonotype was detected ten times or more. The chain is built from TRBV7-2 and TRBJ2-7, with D possibly matching TRBD2 (6 bases). Germline values: CDR1 SGHTA, CDR2 FQGNSA. The V end lost 5 bases, the J end lost 6 bases, and 14 bases lay between the germline ends. CDR3 length: 13 amino acids. The CDR3 spells CASSTRLVAEQYF. CDR3 DNA: TGTGCCAGCAGCACCAGACTAGTCGCCGAGCAGTACTTC.

The genes are TRBV5-6 and TRBJ1-1; possible D gene TRBD1, 5 bases. CDR3 length: 16 amino acids. Germline V gives CDR1 SGHDT, CDR2 YYEEEE. The V and J ends lost 2 bases and 0 bases respectively, with 14 bases between them. The CDR3 DNA reads TGTGCCAGCAGCTTCCGGGACCCCCTCATGAACACTGAAGCTTTCTTT. It is translated as CASSFRDPLMNTEAFF. Full variable domain (missing parts from reference TRBV5-6 and TRBJ1-1): DAGVTQSPTHLIKTRGQQVTLRCSPKSGHDTVSWYQQALGQGPQFIFQYYEEEERQRGNFPDRFSGHQFPNYSSELNVNALLLGDSALYLCASSFRDPLMNTEAFFGQGTRLTVV.

This clonotype was seen ten or more times. It may be a read error: a sequence one base away is much more abundant. The rearrangement joins TRBV5-1 to TRBJ2-7; D gene uncertain. The germline gives CDR1 SGHRS, CDR2 YFSETQ. Trimming removed 4 bases from V and 0 bases from J, with 8 bases in between. The CDR3 is made up of 13 amino acids. The CDR3: CASSQDGSYEQYF. The CDR3 DNA is TGCGCCAGCAGCCAGGACGGCTCCTACGAGCAGTACTTC.

This clonotype was seen many times. The V and J genes are TRBV20-1 and TRBJ2-7, with 8 bases identical to TRBD2. Germline CDR1 and CDR2: DFQATT and SNEGSKA (reference sequence). V lost 3 bases, J lost 2 bases, and 6 bases stayed unmatched. This CDR3 is 14 amino acids long. CDR3 residues: CSARGSGVTYEQYF. The CDR3 bases are TGCAGTGCTAGGGGTAGCGGGGTCACCTACGAGCAGTACTTC.

The chain recombines TRBV28 with TRBJ1-2; D is unclear. V lost 6 bases to trimming and J lost 8 bases, with 19 bases between them. Germline V gives CDR1 MDHEN, CDR2 SYDVKM. This CDR3 is 14 amino acids long. In DNA form, the CDR3 reads TGTGCCAGCAGCGCCCTATTCCCGCGTGTGGGCTACACCTTC. It yields the protein CASSALFPRVGYTF.

This clonotype came up many times. This chain connects TRBV30 to TRBJ1-2; 10 bases are a match to TRBD1. This CDR3 comprises 14 residues. J gave up 4 bases and V 4 bases, and 6 bases lay outside the gene matches. CDR1 is GTSNPN and CDR2 is SVGIG in the germline V gene (reference sequence). The DNA of the CDR3 is TGTGCCTGGACCGGGACAGGGGTGTTCTATGGCTACACCTTC. Translated, it gives CAWTGTGVFYGYTF.

This clonotype showed up many times. V usage is TRBV6-1 and J usage is TRBJ2-7; tentatively, D is TRBD1 or TRBD2 (5 bases each). This CDR3 contains 15 residues. Germline V CDR1 and CDR2: MNHNS, SASEGT. V shed 6 bases and J shed 5 bases, with 20 bases lying between them. Written as DNA, the CDR3 is TGTGCCAGCAGACCTACCGTGGGGCCGGGGAACGAGCAGTACTTC. Amino acid sequence: CASRPTVGPGNEQYF.

This clonotype was seen ten or more times. The rearrangement uses TRBV7-9 and TRBJ2-5, with D unresolved. V gave up 0 bases and J gave up 9 bases, with 5 bases separating them. This CDR3 region has 11 residues. Per germline, CDR1 SEHNR and CDR2 FQNEAQ (reference sequence). The CDR3 sequence is CASSLAGAQYF. The DNA of the CDR3 is TGTGCCAGCAGCTTAGCGGGTGCCCAGTACTTC.